This note documents a single T cell receptor (beta chain) sequence. Its cognate antigen is unknown. The protocol was immunoSEQ multiplex PCR, while the TCRdb copy is restricted to in-frame clones and leaves out a portion. In the table there are around 100,000 clones, approximately 84% of which are singletons. Germline V CDR1 and CDR2: ENHRY, SYGVKD. V was cut by 4 bases and J by 6 bases, with 6 bases left in between. The CDR3 sequence is 12 residues long. These data originate in a study of graft-versus-host responses after intestinal transplantation. Study overall: The whole recipient group had anti-thymocyte globulin induction followed by tacrolimus and steroids for roughly 3 years. Overall study results and limits: After transplant, early declines in HvG clones were associated with peak levels of circulating GvH clones. Some patients had graft-donor T cell macrochimerism, and their allografts showed high graft-versus-host to host-versus-graft clonal ratios.

This specimen consisted of unstimulated CD4+ T cells sorted from spleen or lymph node cells, obtained before transplant. The TCR comes from a human donor who was the organ donor for an intestinal transplant. V usage is TRBV10-3 and J usage is TRBJ2-2, with unresolved D. The CDR3 loop is CAISGTAGELFF. CDR3 nucleotides: TGTGCCATCAGTGGAACCGCCGGGGAGCTGTTTTTT.